This T cell receptor (beta chain) originates from a study of T cell responses to AZD1222 COVID-19 vaccine. Study-level results: Repertoire sampling happened only post peak T cell response. Spike-spanning, vaccine-associated CD4 TCRs were dominant at 160-218 and 743-854.

Comment on this clone: Its target is not known.

This table comes from immunoSEQ multiplex PCR, and its TCRdb copy is limited to in-frame clones, with some not included. The sample comprises 75,000 to 100,000 clones, 88% of which are singletons, and less than 3.5% rests with the top ten. This specimen consisted of peripheral blood, obtained on day 0 of AZD1222 vaccination. The clonotype originates from an adult in good health.

DNA for the CDR3: TGCGCCAGCAGCTTGGTGACGGGGACGAACACTGAAGCTTTCTTT. Protein product: CASSLVTGTNTEAFF. The rearrangement links TRBV5-1 to TRBJ1-1, with a possible D match to TRBD1 (5 bases). There are 15 residues in the CDR3. Germline loops: CDR1 SGHRS, CDR2 YFSETQ. V was cut by 0 bases and J by 1 base, with 10 bases left in between.